The 24 T cell receptor beta chains listed next were all sequenced from one sample in a study of blood T cell repertoires in COVID-19 (dated by TCRdb to between 2020 and 2021). The library came from the immunoSEQ multiplex PCR assay. TCRdb carries this immuneACCESS record with in-frame sequences only. Its versions omit some clonotypes, under half of them owing to an unresolved V gene in the studies checked, with the rest unexplained. Across this sample there are some 200,000 clones, with approximately 79% seen only once. Roughly an eighth of the sample is in the top ten clones. Sequenced sample: peripheral blood. The receptor set was obtained from a man aged 25 to 45 with active or convalescent COVID-19.

The DNA of the CDR3 is TGTGCCAGCAGTTCCCCGACTAGCGGGGGGGGCACAGATACGCAGTATTTT. Its protein is CASSSPTSGGGTDTQYF. The chain combines TRBV28 with TRBJ2-3; 14 bases are shared with TRBD2. J gave up 1 base and V 4 bases, and 4 bases lay outside the gene matches. This CDR3 has 17 amino acids. Germline V gene lookup returns CDR1 MDHEN and CDR2 SYDVKM.

The chain carries TRBV24-1 and TRBJ2-5; TRBD1 might be the D (5 bases). Germline CDR1 reads KGHDR; CDR2 reads SFDVKD. V was trimmed by 3 bases and J by 5 bases, leaving 18 bases between them. The CDR3 contains 16 residues. CDR3 nucleotide sequence: TGTGCCACCAGTGATCGAGGACATTCTTCAGGGGAGACCCAGTACTTC. Translated, it gives CATSDRGHSSGETQYF.

The chain is built from TRBV18 and TRBJ1-6; D uncertain. This CDR3 is built from 13 residues. The V gene lost 4 bases and the J gene lost 5 bases, with 6 bases spanning the gap. The germline gives CDR1 KGHSH, CDR2 LQKENI. For the CDR3, the DNA is TGTGCCAGCTCACGTGAGGATAATTCACCCCTCCACTTT. This translates into CASSREDNSPLHF.

The rearrangement links TRBV27 to TRBJ1-1; 9 nucleotides line up with TRBD1. Trimming removed 5 bases from V and 4 bases from J; junction bases left unmatched: 8. This CDR3 comprises 15 residues. Germline assignment: CDR1 MNHEY and CDR2 SMNVEV (reference sequence). For the CDR3, the DNA is TGTGCCAGCAGTCCCAACCGGGACAGGGTCACTGAAGCTTTCTTT. The encoded protein is CASSPNRDRVTEAFF.

V usage is TRBV11-2 and J usage is TRBJ2-5, with TRBD2 identical over 7 bases. The CDR3 runs 17 residues. CDR1 SGHAT and CDR2 FQNNGV come from the germline V gene. V dropped 5 bases and J dropped 2; count of bases not matched to a gene: 14. The CDR3 DNA follows: TGTGCCAGCAGCCAGCGCTCCGGCGGGAGTACTCAAGAGACCCAGTACTTC. Its protein product is CASSQRSGGSTQETQYF.

This clone appeared a single time. The chain is built from TRBV12-3 or TRBV12-4 and TRBJ1-3, with unresolved D. CDR3 length: 11 residues. Trimming took 6 bases from V and 7 from J, leaving 7 bases between them. CDR3 amino acids: CASRAGNTIYF. For the CDR3, the DNA is TGTGCCAGCAGGGCCGGGAACACCATATATTTT.

This chain connects TRBV6-1 to TRBJ1-2; 7 bases fit TRBD1. After removal of 5 bases from V and 4 bases from J, the junction contained 10 bases not matched to a gene. The CDR3 extends over 15 amino acids. Looked up from germline, CDR1 is MNHNS and CDR2 is SASEGT. The CDR3: CASSLDRVFSYGYTF. In DNA, the CDR3 is TGTGCCAGCAGTTTAGACAGGGTATTTTCCTATGGCTACACCTTC.

The J gene is TRBJ1-2, the V gene TRBV19; 10 bases fit TRBD1. V lost 3 bases and J lost 4; bases outside the gene matches: 11. The length of the CDR3 is 17 residues. CDR1 and CDR2 from the germline V gene are LNHDA and SQIVND (reference sequence). CDR3 DNA sequence: TGTGCCAGTAGTATCAGAGACAGGGGGCACCATAGCTATGGCTACACCTTC. Its translation: CASSIRDRGHHSYGYTF. Supplemented by reference TRBV19 and TRBJ1-2, the full variable domain reads DGGITQSPKYLFRKEGQNVTLSCEQNLNHDAMYWYRQDPGQGLRLIYYSQIVNDFQKGDIAEGYSVSREKKESFPLTVTSAQKNPTAFYLCASSIRDRGHHSYGYTFGSGTRLTVV.

The table lists this clone with a count of one. The chain joins TRBV6-6 to TRBJ2-7; 10 positions agree with TRBD1. V trimming: 6 bases; J trimming: 5 bases; junction bases outside the gene matches: 7. Per the germline V gene, CDR1 is MNHNY and CDR2 is SVGAGI (reference sequence). The CDR3 totals 14 residues. The CDR3 sequence is CASRFGQGVHEQYV. CDR3 bases: TGTGCCAGCAGGTTTGGACAGGGGGTCCACGAGCAGTACGTC.

In its sample, this clone was seen a few times. The CDR3 bases are TGTGCCAGCAGCCCCGCGATGGGCGCCTATGGCTACACCTTC. Its protein is CASSPAMGAYGYTF. The chain joins TRBV3-1 (or the pseudogene TRBV3-2) to TRBJ1-2; D call uncertain. CDR3 length: 14 amino acids. Germline V gene sequence: CDR1 LGHDT, CDR2 YNNKEL (reference sequence). Trimming took off 4 bases at V and 4 bases at J, with 13 bases between the two ends.

This clone was seen only a few times. The chain combines TRBV5-4 with TRBJ1-1; 9 bases are shared with TRBD1. CDR1 is SGHNT and CDR2 is YYREEE in the germline V gene (reference sequence). Trimming cost V 4 bases and J 7 bases; bases outside gene matches: 5. The CDR3 runs to 13 residues. The CDR3 protein is CASSPGTGLEAFF. In DNA form, the CDR3 reads TGTGCCAGCAGCCCCGGGACAGGGCTTGAAGCTTTCTTT.

This chain joins TRBV10-1 and TRBJ1-1; TRBD1 aligns across 7 bases. The V segment lost 10 bases and the J segment 4 bases; nucleotides outside the gene matches: 9. Germline CDR1 reads WNHNN; CDR2 reads SYGVQD (reference sequence). The CDR3 is 13 residues long. The CDR3 spells CATPDRPITEAFF. The CDR3 region has the DNA TGCGCCACCCCGGACAGGCCCATCACTGAAGCTTTCTTT.

With respect to this clone: Within the sample, other DNA sequences also encode this same CDR3. Here the CDR3 reads CASSIDSRNTEAFF. CDR3 nucleotide sequence: TGTGCCAGTAGTATAGATAGCCGGAACACTGAAGCTTTCTTT. This chain joins TRBV19 and TRBJ1-1; D remains unclear. Germline loops: CDR1 LNHDA, CDR2 SQIVND (reference sequence). The V and J ends lost 0 bases and 1 base respectively, with 6 bases between them. This CDR3 spans 14 amino acids.

This clone was picked up one time. This chain connects TRBV2 to TRBJ1-4; a weak D match, TRBD1 (5 bases). The CDR3 runs to 13 residues. V was shortened by 6 bases and J by 5 bases, with 10 bases between the two germline ends. Looked up from germline, CDR1 is SNHLY and CDR2 is FYNNEI. This CDR3 is CASSQQENEKLFF. DNA for the CDR3: TGTGCCAGCAGCCAACAGGAAAATGAAAAACTGTTTTTT.

The sample holds one count of this clone. The chain employs TRBV4-3 and TRBJ2-7; TRBD2 agrees at 8 bases. Germline loops: CDR1 LGHNA, CDR2 YSLEER. The V and J ends lost 0 bases and 6 bases, in that order; junction bases with no gene match: 7. The CDR3 covers 15 residues. CDR3 residues: CASSQESGGYLEQYF. The DNA of the CDR3 is TGCGCCAGCAGCCAAGAGTCGGGGGGGTATCTCGAGCAGTACTTC.

The chain is built from TRBV7-2 and TRBJ2-6; D not resolved. V was pared by 5 bases and J by 1 base, with 12 bases between. Germline V gene sequence: CDR1 SGHTA, CDR2 FQGNSA. This CDR3 region has 16 residues. The CDR3 DNA is TGTGCCAGCAGCCCCCGGGTCTTGTCTGGGGCCAACGTCCTGACTTTC. It specifies CASSPRVLSGANVLTF.

The chain couples TRBV5-1 to TRBJ2-3; 8 nucleotides line up with TRBD1. There are 15 residues in the CDR3. The V gene end was trimmed by 4 bases and the J gene end by 3 bases; junction bases not matched to a gene: 7. From germline, CDR1 is SGHRS and CDR2 YFSETQ. CDR3 region: CASSEQGASTDTQYF. As DNA, the CDR3 is TGCGCCAGCAGCGAGCAGGGGGCAAGTACAGATACGCAGTATTTT. Based on the CDR3 plus reference TRBV5-1 and TRBJ2-3, the full variable domain is KAGVTQTPRYLIKTRGQQVTLSCSPISGHRSVSWYQQTPGQGLQFLFEYFSETQRNKGNFPGRFSGRQFSNSRSEMNVSTLELGDSALYLCASSEQGASTDTQYFGPGTRLTVL.

The chain carries TRBV5-1 and TRBJ2-5; 11 nucleotides line up with TRBD2. Germline lookup yields CDR1 SGHRS and CDR2 YFSETQ. The CDR3 is 15 residues long. With V trimmed by 5 bases and J by 0 bases, 3 bases remained unmatched. CDR3 nucleotides: TGCGCCAGCAGGGTTAGCGGGGGGGACCAAGAGACCCAGTACTTC. This codes for CASRVSGGDQETQYF. Looking up the rest from reference TRBV5-1 and TRBJ2-5 gives the full variable domain: KAGVTQTPRYLIKTRGQQVTLSCSPISGHRSVSWYQQTPGQGLQFLFEYFSETQRNKGNFPGRFSGRQFSNSRSEMNVSTLELGDSALYLCASRVSGGDQETQYFGPGTRLLVL.

The genes are TRBV7-9 and TRBJ1-1, with D tentatively TRBD1 (6 bases). The V gene lost 4 bases and the J gene lost 1 base, with 13 bases spanning the gap. The CDR3 consists of 15 residues. Looked up from germline, CDR1 is SEHNR and CDR2 is FQNEAQ (reference sequence). The DNA for the CDR3 is TGTGCCAGCAGCTCCTGGACAGCGGAGAACACTGAAGCTTTCTTT. As protein: CASSSWTAENTEAFF.

This chain uses TRBV6-5 with TRBJ2-3; perhaps TRBD1 as D (6 bases). V lost 7 bases to trimming and J lost 4 bases, with 12 bases between them. CDR3 size: 13 residues. Germline CDR1 is MNHEY and CDR2 is SVGAGI. For the CDR3, the DNA is TGTGCCAGCATGGACAACAGGGCAGATACGCAGTATTTT. This codes for CASMDNRADTQYF.

This clone has just one count. This chain uses TRBV14 with TRBJ1-1; 7 bases agree with TRBD1. CDR1 is SGHDN and CDR2 is FVKESK in the germline V gene. J gave up 1 base and V 4 bases, and 3 bases lay outside the gene matches. The CDR3 runs 14 residues. The CDR3 nucleotides are TGTGCCAGCAGCCTCCGGACAGGGAACACTGAAGCTTTCTTT. This translates into CASSLRTGNTEAFF. The full variable domain, in which reference TRBV14 and TRBJ1-1 provide the parts outside the CDR3, is EAGVTQFPSHSVIEKGQTVTLRCDPISGHDNLYWYRRVMGKEIKFLLHFVKESKQDESGMPNNRFLAERTGGTYSTLKVQPAELEDSGVYFCASSLRTGNTEAFFGQGTRLTVV.

The chain is built from TRBV7-9 and TRBJ2-5; 9 nucleotides line up with TRBD2. The germline V gene has CDR1 SEHNR and CDR2 FQNEAQ (reference sequence). The CDR3 sequence is 15 residues long. Trimming removed 5 bases from V and 5 bases from J; junction bases left unmatched: 9. As DNA, the CDR3 is TGTGCCAGCAGCCCGCCAGCGGGGGGCAGGGAGACCCAGTACTTC. Translating it yields CASSPPAGGRETQYF.

The chain couples TRBV6-5 to TRBJ1-5; D remains unclear. The germline CDR1 and CDR2 sequences are MNHEY and SVGAGI. The V gene lost 8 bases and the J gene lost 0 bases, with 8 bases spanning the gap. The CDR3 extends over 13 amino acids. The CDR3 sequence: CASRDYSNQPQHF. DNA of the CDR3: TGTGCCAGCCGGGATTATAGCAATCAGCCCCAGCATTTT.

V gene TRBV2 combines with J gene TRBJ2-3, with TRBD2 matching over 11 bases. J lost 8 bases, V lost 2 bases, and 12 bases had no gene match. This CDR3 has 17 residues. Germline CDR1 is SNHLY and CDR2 is FYNNEI. The CDR3 sequence is CASSETTSGGVRSTQYF. Written as DNA, the CDR3 is TGTGCCAGCAGTGAAACCACTAGCGGGGGCGTACGGAGTACGCAGTATTTT.